This TCR beta chain was recovered during a study of T cell responses to AZD1222 COVID-19 vaccine. The V and J ends lost 6 bases and 5 bases, in that order; junction bases with no gene match: 6. The CDR3 covers 15 residues. The germline CDR1 and CDR2 sequences are MNHEY and SVGAGI. Sequencing was performed with immunoSEQ multiplex PCR; in TCRdb, only in-frame clones are kept and a portion is missing. The table records roughly 120,000 clones, roughly four fifths of them present only once. Study results and limitations: Vaccination with two AZD1222 doses was followed by a rise in Spike-specific TCR breadth and depth. Nearly half of spike-specific TCRs reportedly target unmutated variant regions. Repertoire sampling was restricted to post-peak T cell response timepoints. It should be noted that donors were predominantly white British and more often female, and clonal diversity was possibly underestimated.

A word on this clone: Its antigen is unknown.

The sequenced sample was peripheral blood, obtained on day 0 of AZD1222 vaccination. The clonotype originates from an adult in good health. The gene calls are TRBV6-5 and TRBJ1-6; 8 bases are a match to TRBD1. Written as DNA, the CDR3 is TGTGCCAGCAGCCAAAGGACAGGGAATAATTCACCCCTCCACTTT. It translates to CASSQRTGNNSPLHF.